The T cell receptor beta chain described here comes from a study of T-cell reconstitution after alpha-beta-depleted transplantation in children. The CDR3 is made up of 17 amino acids. Trimming left V 8 bases short and J 3 bases short, with 26 bases between. The germline V gene has CDR1 SGHAT and CDR2 FQDESV (reference sequence). The TCRbeta library incorporated unique molecular identifiers. TCRdb re-called the PCR reads with MiXCR, one entry per CDR3 protein. The sample lists approximately 500,000 distinct CDR3 sequences, 8% to 11% occurring once. This clonotype has ten or more counts. Sequenced material: PBMCs, taken before TCRalphabeta/CD19-depleted stem cell transplant. The chain employs TRBV11-1 and TRBJ2-7; maybe TRBD1 (5 bases). The source is a child aged 2 to 15 with inherited bone marrow failure, due to receive a stem cell transplant. CDR3 sequence (DNA): TGTGCCAGCTCCCCAAACCCGGTGGGCAGGGTCGTCTACGAGCAGTACTTC. It encodes CASSPNPVGRVVYEQYF.